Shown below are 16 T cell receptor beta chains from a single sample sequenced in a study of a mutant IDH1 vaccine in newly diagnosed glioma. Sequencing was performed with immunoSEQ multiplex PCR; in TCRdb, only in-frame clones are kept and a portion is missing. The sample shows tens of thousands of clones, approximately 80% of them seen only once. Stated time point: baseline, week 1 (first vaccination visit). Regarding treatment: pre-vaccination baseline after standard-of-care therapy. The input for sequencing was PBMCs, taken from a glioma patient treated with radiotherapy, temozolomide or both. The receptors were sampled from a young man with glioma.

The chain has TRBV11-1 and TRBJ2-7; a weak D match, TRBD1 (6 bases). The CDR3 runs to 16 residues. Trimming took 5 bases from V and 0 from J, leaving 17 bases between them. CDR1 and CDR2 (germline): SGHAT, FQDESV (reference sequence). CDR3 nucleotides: TGTGCCAGCAGCAGAGCCCCCTACAGGGACTCCTACGAGCAGTACTTC. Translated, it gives CASSRAPYRDSYEQYF.

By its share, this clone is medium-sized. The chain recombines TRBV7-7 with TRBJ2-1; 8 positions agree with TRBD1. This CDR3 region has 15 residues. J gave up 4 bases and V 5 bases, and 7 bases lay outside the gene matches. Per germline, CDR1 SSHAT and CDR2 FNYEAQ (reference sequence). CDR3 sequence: CASSPGTGFYNEQFF. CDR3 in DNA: TGTGCCAGCAGCCCTGGGACAGGTTTTTACAATGAGCAGTTCTTC.

For the CDR3, the DNA is TGTGCCAGCTCACCCACTACAGATACGCAGTATTTT. Translated: CASSPTTDTQYF. This sequence joins TRBV18 and TRBJ2-3; no clear D gene. The V end was cut by 3 bases, the J end by 3 bases, with 4 bases between. The CDR3 sequence is 12 residues long. Per germline, CDR1 KGHSH and CDR2 LQKENI.

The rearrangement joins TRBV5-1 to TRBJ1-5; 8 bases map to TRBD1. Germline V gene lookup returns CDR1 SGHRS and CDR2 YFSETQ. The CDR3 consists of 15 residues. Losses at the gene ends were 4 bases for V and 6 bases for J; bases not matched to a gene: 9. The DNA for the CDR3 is TGCGCCAGCAGCCCAACAACAGGGGGGATTCAGCCCCAGCATTTT. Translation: CASSPTTGGIQPQHF.

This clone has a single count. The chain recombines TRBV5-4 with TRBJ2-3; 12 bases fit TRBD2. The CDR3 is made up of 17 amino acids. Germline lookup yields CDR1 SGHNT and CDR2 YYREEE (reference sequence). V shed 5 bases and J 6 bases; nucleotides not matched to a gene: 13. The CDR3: CASRGPSSGGAGDTQYF. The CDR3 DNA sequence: TGTGCCAGCAGAGGTCCCTCTAGCGGGGGGGCCGGGGATACGCAGTATTTT.

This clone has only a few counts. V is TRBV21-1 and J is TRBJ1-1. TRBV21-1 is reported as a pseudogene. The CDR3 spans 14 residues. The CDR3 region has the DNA TGTGCCAGCAGCAAATTTGCCAGGGACGTGGAAGCTTTCTTT. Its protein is CASSKFARDVEAFF.

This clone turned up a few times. CDR3: CASSIDGAGGSYEQYF. In nucleotides, the CDR3 is TGTGCCAGTAGTATAGATGGAGCGGGGGGTTCCTACGAGCAGTACTTC. The chain links TRBV19 to TRBJ2-7; TRBD2 matches at 9 bases. Unmatched junction bases numbered 4, after V lost 0 bases and J lost 1 base. Germline lookup yields CDR1 LNHDA and CDR2 SQIVND (reference sequence). The CDR3 is 16 amino acids. Combining the CDR3 with reference TRBV19 and TRBJ2-7 gives the whole variable domain DGGITQSPKYLFRKEGQNVTLSCEQNLNHDAMYWYRQDPGQGLRLIYYSQIVNDFQKGDIAEGYSVSREKKESFPLTVTSAQKNPTAFYLCASSIDGAGGSYEQYFGPGTRLTVT.

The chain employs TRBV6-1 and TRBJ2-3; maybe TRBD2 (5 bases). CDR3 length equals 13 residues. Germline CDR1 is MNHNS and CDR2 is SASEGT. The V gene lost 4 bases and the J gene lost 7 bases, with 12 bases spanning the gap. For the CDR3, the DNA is TGTGCCAGCAGTGGTGGGTCGGGATATACGCAGTATTTT. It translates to CASSGGSGYTQYF.

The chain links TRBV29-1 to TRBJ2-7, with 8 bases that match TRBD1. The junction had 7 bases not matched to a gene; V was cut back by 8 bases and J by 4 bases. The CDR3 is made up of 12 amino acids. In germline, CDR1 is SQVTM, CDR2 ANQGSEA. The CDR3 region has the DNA TGCAGCTGTTCAGGGGGCGCGTACGAGCAGTACTTC. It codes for CSCSGGAYEQYF.

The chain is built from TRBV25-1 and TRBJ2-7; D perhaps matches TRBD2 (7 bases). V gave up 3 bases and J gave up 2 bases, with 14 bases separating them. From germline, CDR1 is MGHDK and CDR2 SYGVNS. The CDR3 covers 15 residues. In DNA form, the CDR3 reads TGTGCCAGCAGTGACTCCCGCGGGGGCCCCTACGAGCAGTACTTC. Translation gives CASSDSRGGPYEQYF.

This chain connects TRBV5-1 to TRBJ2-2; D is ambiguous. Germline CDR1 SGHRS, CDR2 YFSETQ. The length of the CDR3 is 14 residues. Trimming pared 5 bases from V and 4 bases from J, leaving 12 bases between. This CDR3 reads CASSFGESTGELFF. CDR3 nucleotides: TGCGCCAGCAGTTTTGGGGAATCCACCGGGGAGCTGTTTTTT.

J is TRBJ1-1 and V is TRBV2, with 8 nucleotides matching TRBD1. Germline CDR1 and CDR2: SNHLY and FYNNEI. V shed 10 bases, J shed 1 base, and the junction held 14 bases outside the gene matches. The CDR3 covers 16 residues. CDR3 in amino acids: CATEGQGARKNTEAFF. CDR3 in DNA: TGTGCCACGGAGGGGCAGGGGGCGAGGAAGAACACTGAAGCTTTCTTT.

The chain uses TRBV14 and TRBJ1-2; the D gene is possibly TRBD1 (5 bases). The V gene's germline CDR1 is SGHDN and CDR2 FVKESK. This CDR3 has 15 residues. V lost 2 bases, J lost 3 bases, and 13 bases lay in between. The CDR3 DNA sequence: TGTGCCAGCAGCCAAAGCAGGGTGTCCCACTATGGCTACACCTTC. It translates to CASSQSRVSHYGYTF.

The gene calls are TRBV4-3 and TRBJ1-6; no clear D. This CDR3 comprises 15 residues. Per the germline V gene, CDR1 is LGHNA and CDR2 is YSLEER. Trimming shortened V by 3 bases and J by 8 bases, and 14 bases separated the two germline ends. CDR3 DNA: TGCGCCAGCAGCCACCCGGGTCCTGCTGATTCACCCCTCCACTTT. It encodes CASSHPGPADSPLHF.

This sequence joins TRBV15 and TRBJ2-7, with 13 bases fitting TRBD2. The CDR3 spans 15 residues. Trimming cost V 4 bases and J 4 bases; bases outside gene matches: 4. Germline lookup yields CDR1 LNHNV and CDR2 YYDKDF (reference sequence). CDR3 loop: CATSKGTSGAYEQYF. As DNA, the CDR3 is TGTGCCACCAGCAAGGGGACTAGCGGGGCTTACGAGCAGTACTTC.

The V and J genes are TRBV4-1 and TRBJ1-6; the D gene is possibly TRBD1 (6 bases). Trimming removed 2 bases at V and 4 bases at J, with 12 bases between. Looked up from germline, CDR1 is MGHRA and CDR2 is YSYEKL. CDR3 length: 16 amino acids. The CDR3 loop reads CASSQQSQGYNSPLHF. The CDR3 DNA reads TGCGCCAGCAGCCAACAATCACAGGGTTATAATTCACCCCTCCACTTT.